Below, 10 T cell receptor beta chains from the same sample are listed, as sequenced in a study of T cells expressing NK-cell markers. TCRdb re-called the 5' RACE reads; one entry per CDR3 protein, DNA not given. The ten most abundant clones cover roughly 5.2% of a sample with about 380,000 distinct CDR3 sequences. The sequenced material came from blood T cells: a sorted CD56 or NKG2C T cell subset, CD4+ or CD8+ T cells, or bulk PBMC T cells (not recorded which). Receptors originate from a man aged 18 to 69 in good health.

V gene TRBV7-2 combines with J gene TRBJ2-3; without DNA, the TCRdb call of TRBD1 cannot be checked. This CDR3 contains 14 residues. Germline CDR1 and CDR2: SGHTA and FQGNSA. The CDR3 spells CASTPGPGPDTQYF.

The chain joins TRBV19 to TRBJ2-1; TCRdb outputs TRBD2, but without DNA this stays unchecked. The CDR3 covers 15 residues. CDR1 and CDR2 from the germline V gene are LNHDA and SQIVND (reference sequence). The CDR3 loop is CASTPAGGRYNEQFF.

The chain recombines TRBV11-3 with TRBJ2-7; TCRdb's D gene call, TRBD1, goes unchecked for lack of DNA. The length of the CDR3 is 16 residues. CDR1 is SGHNT, CDR2 YENEEA, per germline. This CDR3 reads CASSSYRGPRTYEQYF.

The chain couples TRBV6-2 or TRBV6-3 to TRBJ1-2. This CDR3 is 14 amino acids long. Germline-derived CDR1 and CDR2 are MNHEY and SVGEGT. CDR3 region: CASSSQTLNYGYTF.

J is TRBJ2-7 and V is TRBV6-1; TCRdb gives TRBD1 as the D gene, but with no DNA this cannot be confirmed. Germline-derived CDR1 and CDR2 are MNHNS and SASEGT. CDR3 length equals 13 residues. CDR3 sequence reads: CASSEAPGWEQYF.

This chain connects TRBV20-1 to TRBJ2-1; TCRdb designates TRBD1, a call that cannot be tested without DNA. Germline V gene data show CDR1 as DFQATT and CDR2 as SNEGSKA (reference sequence). There are 14 residues in the CDR3. CDR3 amino acids: CSARGTGGVNEQFF.

This chain connects TRBV6-1 to TRBJ1-2; TCRdb gives TRBD1 as the D gene, but with no DNA this cannot be confirmed. CDR1 and CDR2 (germline): MNHNS, SASEGT. The CDR3 loop spans 15 amino acids. CDR3 sequence reads: CASSAFGGWDYGYTF.

J is TRBJ2-1 and V is TRBV5-1; with no DNA, the TCRdb D assignment of TRBD1 cannot be verified. The CDR3 is 15 amino acids. Germline lookup yields CDR1 SGHRS and CDR2 YFSETQ. CDR3 amino acids: CASSFDRRAEAEQFF.

The genes are TRBV18 and TRBJ2-1. Germline values: CDR1 KGHSH, CDR2 LQKENI. CDR3 length: 18 residues. The CDR3 here is CASSPPVSDRASYNEQFF.

V and J are TRBV7-9 and TRBJ1-1. The germline V gene has CDR1 SEHNR and CDR2 FQNEAQ (reference sequence). This CDR3 is built from 13 residues. The CDR3 region is CASSKESDTEAFF.